This is a list of T cell receptor beta chains from one sample in a study of sequential checkpoint blockade in melanoma. TCRdb keeps only in-frame clones here, not all; method: immunoSEQ multiplex PCR. Of approximately 23,000 clones in the sample, around 86% are singletons; the top ten hold around 25%. This material consisted of CD8+ T cells sorted from blood (inferred from file names), taken from a patient given nivolumab and ipilimumab in sequence. These receptors were taken from a human donor with melanoma. Each CDR3 is given with its conserved first and last residue. Fields, in order: V gene, clone size, J gene, D gene, CDR3 length, CDR3 protein, CDR3 DNA. The D gene is left open where the match is weak. Only part of the rows carry a size: once, few, many, or a class if the clone is expanded.

>TRBV5-1|.|TRBJ1-2|TRBD1|14
CASSPRDRGYGYTF
TGCGCCAGCAGCCCCCGGGACAGGGGCTATGGCTACACCTTC
>TRBV4-1|once|TRBJ2-1|.|14
CASSQDAAGYEQFF
TGCGCCAGCAGCCAAGATGCGGCGGGGTATGAGCAGTTCTTC
>TRBV4-3|.|TRBJ2-1|TRBD1|14
CASSPRQGINEQFF
TGCGCCAGCAGCCCCCGACAGGGAATCAATGAGCAGTTCTTC
>TRBV9|.|TRBJ1-5|.|13
CASSLWGGQPQHF
TGTGCCAGCAGCCTCTGGGGCGGTCAGCCCCAGCATTTT
>TRBV4-1|.|TRBJ2-7|TRBD1|17
CASSQATGLHLTHEQYF
TGCGCCAGCAGCCAGGCGACAGGGCTTCATCTCACCCACGAGCAGTACTTC
>TRBV19|.|TRBJ2-2|.|17
CASSIPEWAGRTGELFF
TGTGCCAGTAGTATTCCGGAGTGGGCAGGGAGGACCGGGGAGCTGTTTTTT
>TRBV27|.|TRBJ2-1|.|17
CASSTQPATRGYNEQFF
TGTGCCAGCAGCACCCAACCGGCAACCCGGGGTTACAATGAGCAGTTCTTC
>TRBV11-2|.|TRBJ2-7|.|11
CASSPPGEQYF
TGTGCCAGCAGCCCGCCAGGCGAGCAGTACTTC
>TRBV4-3|.|TRBJ1-2|TRBD1|15
CASSQDFGQGGGYTF
TGCGCCAGCAGCCAAGATTTTGGGCAGGGGGGAGGCTACACCTTC
>TRBV18|few|TRBJ2-5|.|14
CASSPPEGAETQYF
TGTGCCAGCTCACCACCGGAAGGGGCAGAGACCCAGTACTTC
>TRBV5-1|.|TRBJ1-4|.|16
CASSATTGHLYEKLFF
TGCGCCAGCAGCGCAACCACGGGACATCTTTATGAAAAACTGTTTTTT
>TRBV5-6|.|TRBJ1-5|.|12
CASSYGHQPQHF
TGTGCCAGCAGCTATGGACACCAGCCCCAGCATTTT
>TRBV7-9|.|TRBJ1-1|.|14
CASSLAGGPEEAFF
TGTGCCAGCAGCTTAGCGGGGGGACCGGAGGAAGCTTTCTTT
>TRBV9|.|TRBJ2-7|.|13
CASSPGHSYEQYF
TGTGCCAGCAGCCCAGGCCACTCCTACGAGCAGTACTTC
>TRBV10-3|few|TRBJ2-2|.|15
CAIPSSAPGAGELFF
TGTGCCATCCCCTCTAGCGCCCCGGGGGCCGGGGAGCTGTTTTTT
>TRBV1|.|TRBJ1-5|.|14
CTSSQGLYNQPQHF
TGCACCAGCAGCCAGGGGCTCTACAATCAGCCCCAGCATTTT
>TRBV7-6|.|TRBJ1-5|.|16
CASSPSAGLDHQPQHF
TGTGCCAGCAGTCCATCAGCAGGGCTCGACCATCAGCCCCAGCATTTT
>TRBV10-1|.|TRBJ2-7|TRBD1|15
CASGPRGQGTYEQYF
TGCGCCAGCGGTCCACGGGGACAGGGGACCTACGAGCAGTACTTC
>TRBV7-9|medium-sized|TRBJ1-5|TRBD1|14
CASRSGTENQPQHF
TGTGCCAGCAGGTCCGGGACAGAGAATCAGCCCCAGCATTTT
>TRBV4-3|.|TRBJ2-2|TRBD2|19
CASSQEVATSGSGTGELFF
TGCGCCAGCAGCCAAGAAGTCGCGACTAGCGGGAGTGGCACCGGGGAGCTGTTTTTT
>TRBV13|.|TRBJ2-1|TRBD2|15
CASSPTGTAGGEQFF
TGTGCCAGCAGCCCTACAGGGACCGCGGGGGGAGAGCAGTTCTTC
>TRBV4-3|.|TRBJ2-3|TRBD2|17
CASSQDLLAGGTDTQYF
TGCGCCAGCAGCCAAGATTTACTAGCGGGAGGCACAGATACGCAGTATTTT
>TRBV6-1|.|TRBJ2-2|.|12
CASTDGTGELFF
TGTGCCAGCACAGATGGTACCGGGGAGCTGTTTTTT
>TRBV13|.|TRBJ2-7|.|16
CASSSRGLSSSYEQYF
TGTGCCAGCAGCTCCAGGGGACTATCCAGCTCCTACGAGCAGTACTTC
>TRBV7-8|many|TRBJ2-7|TRBD1|13
CASSEGQAYEQYF
TGTGCCAGCAGCGAAGGACAGGCCTACGAGCAGTACTTC
>TRBV9|.|TRBJ1-1|TRBD1|15
CASSARGTGVPEAFF
TGTGCCAGCAGCGCGAGAGGGACAGGGGTCCCTGAAGCTTTCTTT
>TRBV19|few|TRBJ1-1|TRBD1|14
CASTPRDSPLEAFF
TGTGCCAGTACCCCCAGGGACAGCCCCTTAGAAGCTTTCTTT
>TRBV13|.|TRBJ2-2|.|13
CASSFSDTGELFF
TGTGCCAGCAGCTTCTCCGACACCGGGGAGCTGTTTTTT
>TRBV11-2|.|TRBJ2-2|.|17
CASSAPGHPTNTGELFF
TGTGCCAGCAGCGCGCCGGGACACCCTACGAACACCGGGGAGCTGTTTTTT
>TRBV28|.|TRBJ2-1|TRBD1|15
CASSWAGGSYNEQFF
TGTGCCAGCTCCTGGGCAGGGGGCTCCTACAATGAGCAGTTCTTC
>TRBV9|.|TRBJ2-1|.|15
CASSVEWSSYNEQFF
TGTGCCAGCAGCGTAGAGTGGAGCTCCTACAATGAGCAGTTCTTC
>TRBV6-1|.|TRBJ2-7|TRBD2|15
CASSELASGTYEQYF
TGTGCCAGCAGTGAATTGGCTAGCGGGACTTACGAGCAGTACTTC
>TRBV11-2|.|TRBJ2-7|TRBD1|14
CASSLGTGGYEQYF
TGTGCCAGCAGCTTAGGAACAGGGGGCTATGAGCAGTACTTC
>TRBV13|few|TRBJ2-1|.|13
CASSLGLYNEQFF
TGTGCCAGCAGCTTAGGACTGTACAATGAGCAGTTCTTC
>TRBV10-2|.|TRBJ2-7|TRBD2|14
CASRASGAPYEQYF
TGCGCCAGCAGAGCCAGCGGGGCCCCCTACGAGCAGTACTTC
>TRBV19|medium-sized|TRBJ1-5|.|15
CASSIDRVGDQPQHF
TGTGCCAGTAGTATAGACAGGGTCGGTGATCAGCCCCAGCATTTT
>TRBV19|.|TRBJ1-5|TRBD1|17
CASSGLTTDRVSQPQHF
TGTGCCAGTAGTGGCCTTACTACGGACAGGGTTTCTCAGCCCCAGCATTTT
>TRBV19|.|TRBJ2-3|.|16
CASSIERLRRPDTQYF
TGTGCCAGTAGTATAGAGAGGCTTCGACGCCCAGATACGCAGTATTTT
>TRBV15|.|TRBJ2-1|TRBD2|17
CATSKGIPGGRSDEQFF
TGTGCCACCAGCAAGGGGATACCGGGAGGGCGGTCCGATGAGCAGTTCTTC
>TRBV29-1|.|TRBJ2-5|.|12
CSVATGEETQYF
TGCAGCGTTGCGACCGGGGAAGAGACCCAGTACTTC
>TRBV4-1|.|TRBJ2-7|TRBD1|14
CASSLRTGTYEQYF
TGCGCCAGCAGCCTCCGGACAGGGACCTACGAGCAGTACTTC
>TRBV5-6|.|TRBJ2-6|.|17
CASSLFNSPKSANVLTF
TGTGCCAGCAGCCTTTTCAATAGTCCAAAGTCGGCCAACGTCCTGACTTTC
>TRBV2|.|TRBJ2-5|.|15
CASSEKNAWRETQYF
TGTGCCAGCAGTGAAAAGAACGCCTGGCGGGAGACCCAGTACTTC
>TRBV29-1|.|TRBJ2-7|.|13
CSVLGARSYEQYF
TGCAGCGTCCTGGGGGCGCGAAGTTACGAGCAGTACTTC
>TRBV27|.|TRBJ2-1|.|14
CASRPGTYGNEQFF
TGTGCCAGCAGACCCGGGACTTATGGCAATGAGCAGTTCTTC
>TRBV4-3|once|TRBJ2-1|.|16
CASSQERRAYYNEQFF
TGCGCCAGCAGCCAAGAGAGGCGGGCTTACTACAATGAGCAGTTCTTC
>TRBV4-3|.|TRBJ2-7|TRBD2|13
CASSRAGEDEQYF
TGCGCCAGCAGCCGAGCGGGAGAGGACGAGCAGTACTTC
>TRBV6-6|.|TRBJ1-1|.|13
CASSYNMNTEAFF
TGTGCCAGCAGTTACAATATGAACACTGAAGCTTTCTTT